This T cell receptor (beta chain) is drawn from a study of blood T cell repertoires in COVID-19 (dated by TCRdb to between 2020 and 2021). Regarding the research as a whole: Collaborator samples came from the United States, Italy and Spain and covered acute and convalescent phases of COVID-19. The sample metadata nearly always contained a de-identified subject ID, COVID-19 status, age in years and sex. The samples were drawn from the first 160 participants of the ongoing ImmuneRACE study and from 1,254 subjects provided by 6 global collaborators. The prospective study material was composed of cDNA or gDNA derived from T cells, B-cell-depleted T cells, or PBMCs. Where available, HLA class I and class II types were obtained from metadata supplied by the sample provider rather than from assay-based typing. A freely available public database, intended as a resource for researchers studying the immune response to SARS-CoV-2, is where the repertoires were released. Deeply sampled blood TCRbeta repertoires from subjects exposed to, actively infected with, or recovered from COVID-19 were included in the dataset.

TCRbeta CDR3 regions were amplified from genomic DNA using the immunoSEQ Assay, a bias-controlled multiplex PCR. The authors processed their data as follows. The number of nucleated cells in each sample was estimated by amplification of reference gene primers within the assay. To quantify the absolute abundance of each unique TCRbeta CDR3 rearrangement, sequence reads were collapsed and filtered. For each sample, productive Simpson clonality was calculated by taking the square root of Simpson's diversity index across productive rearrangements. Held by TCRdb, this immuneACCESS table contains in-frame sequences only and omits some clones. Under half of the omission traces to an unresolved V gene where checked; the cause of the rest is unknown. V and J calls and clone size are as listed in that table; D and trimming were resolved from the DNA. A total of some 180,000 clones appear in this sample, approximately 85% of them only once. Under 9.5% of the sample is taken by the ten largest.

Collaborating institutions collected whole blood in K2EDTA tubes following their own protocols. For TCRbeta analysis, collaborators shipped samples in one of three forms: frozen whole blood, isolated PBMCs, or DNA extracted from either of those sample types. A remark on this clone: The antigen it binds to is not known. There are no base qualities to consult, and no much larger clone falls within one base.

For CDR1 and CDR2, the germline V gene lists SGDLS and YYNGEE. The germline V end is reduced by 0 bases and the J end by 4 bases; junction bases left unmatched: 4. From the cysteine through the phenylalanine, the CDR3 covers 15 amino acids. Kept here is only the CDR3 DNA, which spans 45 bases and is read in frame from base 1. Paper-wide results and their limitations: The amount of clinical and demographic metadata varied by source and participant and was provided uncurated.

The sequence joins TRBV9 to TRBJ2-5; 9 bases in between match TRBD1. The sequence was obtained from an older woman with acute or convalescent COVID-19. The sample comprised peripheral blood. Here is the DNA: TGTGCCAGCAGCGTAGGGACAGGGGTTCGAGAGACCCAGTACTTC. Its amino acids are CASSVGTGVRETQYF.